This entry concerns a single TCR beta chain. The antigen it binds to is not known. Within one base of it there is no much larger clone, and no base qualities were kept. This sample was included in a study of T cells after posttransplantation cyclophosphamide (dated by TCRdb to 2016 to 2018). About the investigation overall: Using TRB sequencing, the study followed how the T cell repertoire reconstituted after myeloablative bone marrow transplantation in which posttransplantation cyclophosphamide served as GVHD prophylaxis. Samples from around 35 PTCy-treated patients and 16 related bone marrow donors of those patients were subjected to antigen receptor sequencing. Blood from every one of the roughly 33 PTCy patients who had 1-year posttransplant specimens underwent TRB sequencing. In 3 patients, TRB sequencing was also performed on up to 3 more blood samples taken 2 to 5.2 years after transplant, and in a handful of patients, pretransplant blood was also TRB-sequenced. TRA and TRB clonality were tightly correlated in several samples, so subsequent TCR analyses focused on TRB only. Public TRB sequences were checked against a database of over 3,000 sequences associated with responses to pathogens, tumor antigens, self-antigens and alloantigens. Overall results and qualifications from the work: Across the roughly 48 patients, TRB clonality was highly associated with recipient CMV seropositivity and CMV reactivation, and diversity with PTCy was similar to that in the CNI/methotrexate controls. The TRB repertoires of T cells infiltrating skin or GI tract showed only limited overlap with the TRB repertoires of T cells in blood. Donor-recipient similarity was low at 1-2 months but increased during the first year, and donor CD8+ memory clones often dominated later blood repertoires.

On the day of marrow donation, related bone marrow donors gave peripheral blood samples. Peripheral blood and bone marrow mononuclear cells were isolated by Ficoll-Hypaque density centrifugation and were cryopreserved. CD4+ and CD8+ T cells, including naive and memory subsets, were sorted by FACS using a FACSAria II. The trim is 3 bases for V and 0 bases for J, with a gap of 12 bases between the germline ends. CDR1 is given as LGHNA and CDR2 as YNFKEQ, both from the germline V gene. Reading from cysteine to phenylalanine, the CDR3 counts 16 amino acids. Only the CDR3 DNA stays, 48 bases, in frame from base 1. Genomic DNA was the input for TRB sequencing, which was run either with the immunoSEQ assay at survey resolution or with the hsTCRB kit. As for the original processing: Initial read processing used immunoSEQ software, and repertoire analyses used the LymphoSeq R package. Clonality was computed as 1 minus normalized Shannon entropy, and a Gini coefficient was also calculated for each TRB dataset. Phenotypes of unsorted samples were inferred by mapping TRB sequences from sorted subsets of the recipient or donor onto unsorted samples of the same recipient. Entries here come from immuneACCESS through TCRdb and include only in-frame sequences with V and J called. Some clones fail to appear in such tables; in the studies checked, an unresolved V gene covers under half of the shortfall, and the cause of the remainder is unknown. The DNA was the basis for D and trimming; V, J and clone size are from that table. For this sample the table gives some 13,000 clones, of which under 85% were detected only once. The ten largest clonotypes hold approximately 1.2% of the sample.

The source is a man aged 45-60 years. The sample was memory CD4+ T cells sorted from PBMCs. The chain employs TRBV4-2 and TRBJ2-1; the D gene is not confidently resolved. The nucleotides read TGTGCCAGCAGCCAGTCCATACTAAGCTCCTACAATGAGCAGTTCTTC. Translated, it reads CASSQSILSSYNEQFF.